Listed below are T cell receptor beta chains from one sample, sequenced in a study of T-cell memory formation after mild COVID-19. From the 5' RACE reads, TCRdb called clonotypes with MiXCR, one entry per CDR3 protein. This table holds roughly 480,000 distinct CDR3 sequences, 25% found once. Sequencing input: PBMCs or a T cell subset sorted from them (not recorded which). The receptors stem from an adult woman who had mild COVID-19 (a few samples of this study predate the infection). Cell type and time point are not known. CDR3s include the opening cysteine and the closing phenylalanine or tryptophan. A D gene is named only where the DNA matches it firmly. Size is omitted from some rows. Given values are once, few, many or a class for expanded clones.

TRBV12-3/TRBV12-4	.	few	TRBJ1-2	CASSYRDGYTF	TGTGCCAGCAGTTACAGGGATGGCTACACCTTC
TRBV2	.	.	TRBJ2-1	CASSGEGGSYNEQFF	TGTGCCAGCAGTGGTGAAGGGGGGTCCTACAATGAGCAGTTCTTC
TRBV20-1	.	.	TRBJ1-1	CSARDQGWGTEAFF	TGCAGTGCTAGAGATCAGGGGTGGGGCACTGAAGCTTTCTTT
TRBV10-3	.	.	TRBJ1-1	CAIKGEGTKEAFF	TGTGCCATCAAGGGAGAGGGAACAAAAGAAGCTTTCTTT
TRBV30	TRBD2	.	TRBJ2-1	CAWSTPGTSGREEQFF	TGTGCCTGGAGTACTCCGGGGACTAGCGGGAGGGAGGAGCAGTTCTTC
TRBV7-2	.	few	TRBJ2-3	CASSLVGTSTDTQYF	TGTGCCAGCAGCTTAGTAGGGACAAGCACAGATACGCAGTATTTT
TRBV7-9	TRBD1	.	TRBJ1-2	CASSLGQGAFYGYTF	TGTGCCAGCAGCTTGGGACAGGGGGCCTTCTATGGCTACACCTTC
TRBV6-1	.	.	TRBJ2-5	CASSEKGTPREETQYF	TGTGCCAGCAGTGAAAAAGGGACTCCCCGGGAAGAGACCCAGTACTTC
TRBV4-1	.	few	TRBJ2-3	CASSQETASTDTQYF	TGCGCCAGCAGCCAAGAGACGGCTAGCACAGATACGCAGTATTTT
TRBV18	.	few	TRBJ1-2	CASSEDRGLGYGYTF	TGTGCCAGCTCAGAAGACAGAGGCTTGGGGTATGGCTACACCTTC
TRBV4-2	.	.	TRBJ2-5	CASSQRDSGQETQYF	TGTGCCAGCAGCCAGCGAGATAGCGGCCAAGAGACCCAGTACTTC
TRBV20-1	TRBD2	.	TRBJ2-7	CSATSLAGGSYEQYF	TGCAGTGCAACCTCACTAGCGGGAGGCTCCTACGAGCAGTACTTC
TRBV5-6	.	many	TRBJ1-1	CASSRAKNTEAFF	TGTGCCAGCAGCCGCGCTAAGAACACTGAAGCTTTCTTT
TRBV6-5	.	few	TRBJ2-6	CASRPDRSGANVLTF	TGTGCCAGCAGACCCGATCGCTCTGGGGCCAACGTCCTGACTTTC
TRBV11-2	.	once	TRBJ1-1	CASSLEPSVNTEAFF	TGTGCCAGCAGCTTAGAACCCTCCGTGAACACTGAAGCTTTCTTT
TRBV3-1	.	.	TRBJ2-7	CASRTSGGESYEQYF	TGTGCCAGTCGGACGTCCGGCGGGGAGTCCTACGAGCAGTACTTC
TRBV7-2	.	many	TRBJ2-1	CASSWARGEQFF	TGTGCCAGCAGCTGGGCTAGAGGTGAGCAGTTCTTC
TRBV18	.	few	TRBJ2-7	CASSPYGGPSYEQYF	TGTGCCAGCTCACCATATGGGGGACCCTCCTACGAGCAGTACTTC
TRBV29-1	.	few	TRBJ2-3	CSVESGETDTQYF	TGCAGCGTTGAATCGGGGGAGACAGATACGCAGTATTTT
TRBV3-1	.	few	TRBJ2-7	CASSQGAWGSSYEQYF	TGTGCCAGCAGCCAAGGGGCGTGGGGCAGCTCCTACGAGCAGTACTTC
TRBV25-1	TRBD1	.	TRBJ1-5	CASSEGQGALKNQPQHF	TGTGCCAGCAGTGAGGGCCAGGGGGCCCTCAAAAATCAGCCCCAGCATTTT